The 7 T cell receptor beta chains given below trace back to one sample, sequenced in a study of chemoradiotherapy in HPV16-positive cancers. Sequencing used immunoSEQ multiplex PCR; TCRdb keeps in-frame clones, though not all of them. The table includes approximately 12,000 clones, 65% to 80% detected once. Sampling took place from a patient who underwent chemoradiotherapy. These receptor sequences come from a human donor with HPV-associated anogenital cancer.

This sequence joins TRBV18 and TRBJ2-7; a possible D gene is TRBD2 (6 bases). This CDR3 has 14 amino acids. Trimming removed 6 bases from V and 0 bases from J, with 12 bases in between. Per germline, CDR1 KGHSH and CDR2 LQKENI. CDR3 in amino acids: CASSGDSSSYEQYF. CDR3 bases: TGTGCCAGCTCCGGGGACTCAAGCTCCTACGAGCAGTACTTC.

This rearrangement joins TRBV5-6 to TRBJ1-2; possibly TRBD1 for D (5 bases). The ends were cut back, 1 base at V and 7 bases at J, with 14 bases in the middle. The CDR3 loop spans 14 amino acids. Germline V gives CDR1 SGHDT, CDR2 YYEEEE. This CDR3 reads CASSLFAGMGGYTF. CDR3 DNA: TGTGCCAGCAGCTTGTTCGCAGGGATGGGTGGCTACACCTTC. The whole variable domain, remainder taken from reference TRBV5-6 and TRBJ1-2, is DAGVTQSPTHLIKTRGQQVTLRCSPKSGHDTVSWYQQALGQGPQFIFQYYEEEERQRGNFPDRFSGHQFPNYSSELNVNALLLGDSALYLCASSLFAGMGGYTFGSGTRLTVV.

This clone was observed a handful of times. This chain links TRBV9 with TRBJ1-1, with no clear D. Germline V gene sequence: CDR1 SGDLS, CDR2 YYNGEE. Trimming removed 4 bases from V and 3 bases from J, with 10 bases in between. The CDR3 runs 13 residues. The CDR3 DNA follows: TGTGCCAGCAGCCCATTAGGGTACACTGAAGCTTTCTTT. Residues: CASSPLGYTEAFF.

The V gene is TRBV11-1, the J gene TRBJ2-3; 12 bases match TRBD2. The germline CDR1 and CDR2 sequences are SGHAT and FQDESV (reference sequence). The CDR3 loop spans 15 amino acids. V lost 5 bases, J lost 3 bases, and 3 bases stayed unmatched. In nucleotides, the CDR3 is TGTGCCAGCAGCCTAACTAGCGGGGGGACAGATACGCAGTATTTT. Translated, it gives CASSLTSGGTDTQYF.

For the CDR3, the DNA is TGTGCCACAAAAACGCAGGGTTGGGGAAAAAACACTGAAGCTTTCTTT. Translated, it gives CATKTQGWGKNTEAFF. The chain recombines TRBV15 with TRBJ1-1, with D perhaps TRBD1 (5 bases). Trimming left V 9 bases short and J 2 bases short, with 22 bases between. CDR3 length: 16 amino acids. Germline values: CDR1 LNHNV, CDR2 YYDKDF (reference sequence).

This clone was recorded once. This chain links TRBV19 with TRBJ1-3; 7 nucleotides line up with TRBD1. The germline V gene encodes CDR1 LNHDA and CDR2 SQIVND (reference sequence). The CDR3 totals 16 residues. V dropped 5 bases and J dropped 0; count of bases not matched to a gene: 7. CDR3 region: CASSSTGVRSGNTIYF. The CDR3 bases are TGTGCCAGTAGTTCTACAGGGGTCCGCTCTGGAAACACCATATATTTT.

The chain carries TRBV16 and TRBJ2-7, with 11 positions matching TRBD1. V was clipped by 5 bases and J by 4 bases; unmatched bases: 4. CDR1 KGHSY and CDR2 FQNENV come from the germline V gene. The CDR3 contains 14 residues. CDR3 in DNA: TGTGCCAGCAGCTTGGGACAGGGGGAATACGAGCAGTACTTC. Its protein product is CASSLGQGEYEQYF.